One sample yielded the 15 T cell receptor beta chains listed below, sequenced in a study of T cells in Graves' hyperthyroidism and ophthalmopathy. The source material, RNA transcripts, was used to amplify TCR beta CDR3 regions. First-round RT-PCR targeting the TCR CDR3 was performed with the HTBI primer set. TCRdb used MiXCR to reprocess the multiplex PCR reads, holding one entry per CDR3 protein. The table has about 700,000 distinct CDR3 sequences, roughly 46% seen once; the top ten hold roughly 6.5%. Sequenced sample: peripheral blood or thyroid tissue (not recorded which). The receptors come from an adult man with Graves' disease, either hyperthyroidism or ophthalmopathy (not recorded which).

V usage is TRBV14 and J usage is TRBJ1-2; 8 bases fit TRBD1. Germline V gene sequence: CDR1 SGHDN, CDR2 FVKESK. V lost 4 bases and J lost 8; bases outside the gene matches: 6. The CDR3 loop spans 13 amino acids. CDR3 DNA: TGTGCCAGCAGCCTACAGGGGGTTGTCGGCTACACCTTC. It specifies CASSLQGVVGYTF. The variable domain in full, completed from reference TRBV14 and TRBJ1-2, reads EAGVTQFPSHSVIEKGQTVTLRCDPISGHDNLYWYRRVMGKEIKFLLHFVKESKQDESGMPNNRFLAERTGGTYSTLKVQPAELEDSGVYFCASSLQGVVGYTFGSGTRLTVV.

The chain couples TRBV11-1 to TRBJ2-3; 13 nucleotides align to TRBD2. The ends lost 5 bases at V and 5 bases at J; junction bases unmatched: 7. Germline CDR1 SGHAT, CDR2 FQDESV (reference sequence). The CDR3 is 16 residues long. CDR3 protein: CASSPMGLAGRDTQYF. CDR3 nucleotides: TGTGCCAGCAGCCCGATGGGACTAGCGGGGAGAGATACGCAGTATTTT.

Comment on this clonotype: A much more abundant neighbour one base away suggests this may be a read error. This likely comes from a read error, as the CDR3 has no conserved phenylalanine or tryptophan at its end. The CDR3 DNA is TGTGCCAGCAGTGAGGGGGGTGGGAACACTGAAGCTTTCCTT. Protein sequence: CASSEGGGNTEAFL. The V call is TRBV2, the J call TRBJ1-1; maybe TRBD1 (5 bases). This CDR3 has 14 residues. CDR1 SNHLY and CDR2 FYNNEI come from the germline V gene. V was clipped by 3 bases and J by 1 base, with 9 bases between them.

This clonotype was seen at least ten times. The rearrangement links TRBV29-1 to TRBJ1-4; D not certain. CDR1 is SQVTM and CDR2 is ANQGSEA in the germline V gene. The CDR3 is 12 residues long. V lost 7 bases, J lost 3 bases, and 9 bases lay in between. CDR3 amino acids: CSAEASNEKLFF. For the CDR3, the DNA is TGCAGCGCAGAAGCCTCTAATGAAAAACTGTTTTTT.

The chain joins TRBV20-1 to TRBJ2-5, with D perhaps matching TRBD1 (5 bases). Trimming took off 5 bases at V and 2 bases at J, with 12 bases between the two ends. Germline loops: CDR1 DFQATT, CDR2 SNEGSKA (reference sequence). The CDR3 has 13 residues. The CDR3 sequence is CSAGAPGQETQYF. In nucleotides, the CDR3 is TGCAGTGCTGGAGCGCCAGGGCAAGAGACCCAGTACTTC.

This clonotype was seen a handful of times. This chain connects TRBV2 to TRBJ1-1, with a tentative D call TRBD1 (5 bases). The CDR3 totals 13 residues. From germline, CDR1 is SNHLY and CDR2 FYNNEI. V was shortened by 3 bases and J by 8 bases, with 13 bases between the two germline ends. The CDR3 DNA follows: TGTGCCAGCAGTGATTTTTGGCAGGGAGAAGCTTTCTTT. Its protein product is CASSDFWQGEAFF.

The gene calls are TRBV29-1 and TRBJ2-5, with D perhaps TRBD2 (7 bases). Germline V gene data show CDR1 as SQVTM and CDR2 as ANQGSEA. Trimming shortened V by 7 bases and J by 7 bases, and 19 bases separated the two germline ends. This CDR3 has 13 amino acids. The chain's CDR3 is CSALLVGGATQYF. DNA for the CDR3: TGCAGCGCCCTTCTGGTGGGGGGGGCGACCCAGTACTTC.

This clonotype was recorded many times. The gene calls are TRBV5-1 and TRBJ2-7; 9 bases are a match to TRBD1. J gave up 2 bases and V 4 bases, and 7 bases lay outside the gene matches. Germline V gene data show CDR1 as SGHRS and CDR2 as YFSETQ. The CDR3 contains 15 residues. CDR3 sequence: CASSELDRGTYEQYF. CDR3 bases: TGCGCCAGCAGCGAGTTGGACAGGGGTACCTACGAGCAGTACTTC.

This clonotype has a count of ten or more. The chain couples TRBV24-1 to TRBJ2-6, with D uncertain. The CDR3 runs 16 residues. Trimming removed 2 bases from V and 0 bases from J, with 7 bases in between. Germline-derived CDR1 and CDR2 are KGHDR and SFDVKD. CDR3 DNA: TGTGCCACCAGTGATTGGTCCCCCTCTGGGGCCAACGTCCTGACTTTC. Protein sequence: CATSDWSPSGANVLTF.

This clonotype was observed many times. The chain combines TRBV10-3 with TRBJ1-2; D is perhaps TRBD1 (6 bases). Germline V gives CDR1 ENHRY, CDR2 SYGVKD. This CDR3 has 14 amino acids. Trimming shortened V by 0 bases and J by 8 bases, and 13 bases separated the two germline ends. Written as DNA, the CDR3 is TGTGCCATCAGTGAGTCGCAGGGGAGCCCCGGCTACACCTTC. Translated, it gives CAISESQGSPGYTF.

V is TRBV19 and J is TRBJ1-4; tentative D call: TRBD1 (6 bases). Trimming pared 4 bases from V and 0 bases from J, leaving 9 bases between. The germline gives CDR1 LNHDA, CDR2 SQIVND (reference sequence). The CDR3 covers 15 residues. The CDR3 nucleotides read TGTGCCAGTAGTACAGGGGCCGCAACTAATGAAAAACTGTTTTTT. This sequence encodes CASSTGAATNEKLFF.

This chain uses TRBV5-1 with TRBJ1-1; 7 positions agree with TRBD1. The germline gives CDR1 SGHRS, CDR2 YFSETQ. The CDR3 consists of 15 residues. The V gene end was trimmed by 0 bases and the J gene end by 3 bases; junction bases not matched to a gene: 5. CDR3 DNA: TGCGCCAGCAGCTTGGACGAGGGGGCGGACACTGAAGCTTTCTTT. It codes for CASSLDEGADTEAFF.

This clonotype was counted between two and nine times. Mismatch with germline at one junction end may stem from a read error. The chain recombines TRBV7-9 with TRBJ1-1; D perhaps matches TRBD1 (5 bases). Germline V lookup: CDR1 SEHNR, CDR2 FQNEAQ (reference sequence). CDR3 length: 13 amino acids. The CDR3 spells CTSSLEGKAEAFF. The CDR3 coding sequence is TGTACCAGCAGCTTAGAGGGGAAGGCTGAAGCTTTCTTT.

The chain links TRBV15 to TRBJ1-2; 9 positions match TRBD1. Germline CDR1 and CDR2: LNHNV and YYDKDF (reference sequence). The CDR3 spans 14 residues. Trimming took 1 base from V and 8 from J; bases not matched to a gene: 5. The CDR3 loop is CATSRVTGGYGYTF. The CDR3 DNA follows: TGTGCCACCAGCAGAGTCACAGGGGGCTACGGCTACACCTTC.

This chain links TRBV7-3 with TRBJ1-2; perhaps TRBD1 as D (6 bases). This CDR3 region has 16 residues. The germline V and J ends were trimmed by 2 bases and 8 bases, with 21 bases remaining between them. Germline V gene lookup returns CDR1 SGHTA and CDR2 FQGTGA. CDR3 in amino acids: CASSLESAGGTLGYTF. The CDR3 DNA sequence: TGTGCCAGCAGCTTAGAATCTGCCGGGGGCACGTTAGGCTACACCTTC.